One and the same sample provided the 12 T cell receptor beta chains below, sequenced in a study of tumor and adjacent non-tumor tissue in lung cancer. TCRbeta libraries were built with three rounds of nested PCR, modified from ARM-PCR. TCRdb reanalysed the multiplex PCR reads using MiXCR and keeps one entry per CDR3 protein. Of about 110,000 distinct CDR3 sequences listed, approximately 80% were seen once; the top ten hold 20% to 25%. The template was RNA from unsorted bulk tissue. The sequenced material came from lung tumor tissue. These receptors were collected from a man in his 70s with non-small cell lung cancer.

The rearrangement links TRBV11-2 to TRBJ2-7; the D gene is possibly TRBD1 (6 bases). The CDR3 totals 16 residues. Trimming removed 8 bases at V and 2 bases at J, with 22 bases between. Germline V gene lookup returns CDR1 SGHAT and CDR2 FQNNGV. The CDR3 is CASGLPAGTPTYEQYF. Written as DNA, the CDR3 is TGTGCCAGCGGCCTCCCCGCTGGGACACCAACCTACGAGCAGTACTTC.

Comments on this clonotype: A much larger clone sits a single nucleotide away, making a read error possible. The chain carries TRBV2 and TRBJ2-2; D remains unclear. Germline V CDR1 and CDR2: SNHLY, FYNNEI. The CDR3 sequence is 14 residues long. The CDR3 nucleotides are TGTGCCAACAGTCCGAGTAGGAACACCGGGGAGCTGTTTTTT. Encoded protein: CANSPSRNTGELFF.

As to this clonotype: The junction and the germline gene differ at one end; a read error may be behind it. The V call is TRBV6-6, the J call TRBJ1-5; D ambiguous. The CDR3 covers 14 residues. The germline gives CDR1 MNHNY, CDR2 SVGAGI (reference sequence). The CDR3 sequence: CASSSGQFYQPRHF. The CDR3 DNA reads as TGTGCCAGCAGTTCCGGCCAGTTCTATCAGCCCCGGCATTTT.

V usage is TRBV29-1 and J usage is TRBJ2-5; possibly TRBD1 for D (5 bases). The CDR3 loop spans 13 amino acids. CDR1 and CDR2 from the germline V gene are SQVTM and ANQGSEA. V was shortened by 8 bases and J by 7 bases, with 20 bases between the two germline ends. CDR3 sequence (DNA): TGCAGCATCCGCGATTGGGGCCGGGTGACCCAGTACTTC. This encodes CSIRDWGRVTQYF.

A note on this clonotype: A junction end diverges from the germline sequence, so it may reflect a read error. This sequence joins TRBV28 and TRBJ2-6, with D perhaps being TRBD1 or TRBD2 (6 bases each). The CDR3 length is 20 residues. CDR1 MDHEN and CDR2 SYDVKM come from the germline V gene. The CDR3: CPSSYGGYSRIRWGANILTF. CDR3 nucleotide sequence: TGTCCCAGCAGTTACGGCGGCTATTCCAGGATACGCTGGGGGGCCAACATCCTGACTTTC.

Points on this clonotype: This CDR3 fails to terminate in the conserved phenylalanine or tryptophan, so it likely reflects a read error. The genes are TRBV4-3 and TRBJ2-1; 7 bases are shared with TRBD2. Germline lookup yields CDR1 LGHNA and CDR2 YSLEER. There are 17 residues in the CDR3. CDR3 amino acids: CASSQDPAGTEYNEQFS. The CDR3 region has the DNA TGCGCCAGCAGTCAAGACCCAGCGGGAACTGAGTACAATGAGCAGTTCTCC.

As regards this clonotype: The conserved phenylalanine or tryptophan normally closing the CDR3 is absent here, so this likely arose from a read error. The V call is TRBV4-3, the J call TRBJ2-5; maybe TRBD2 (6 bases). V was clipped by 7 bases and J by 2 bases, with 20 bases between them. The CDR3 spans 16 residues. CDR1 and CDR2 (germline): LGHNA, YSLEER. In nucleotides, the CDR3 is TGCGCCAGCAAGCAAGCCGGAGGGGTGGGACAAGAGACCCAGTACCTC. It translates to CASKQAGGVGQETQYL.

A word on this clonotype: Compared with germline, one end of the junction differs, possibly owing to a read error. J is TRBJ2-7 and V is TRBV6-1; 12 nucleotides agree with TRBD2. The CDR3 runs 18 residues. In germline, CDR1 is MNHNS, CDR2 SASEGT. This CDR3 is CTSNELAGGPSTAGEQYF. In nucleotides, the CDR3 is TGTACCAGCAATGAACTAGCGGGAGGCCCCTCGACGGCTGGAGAGCAGTACTTC.

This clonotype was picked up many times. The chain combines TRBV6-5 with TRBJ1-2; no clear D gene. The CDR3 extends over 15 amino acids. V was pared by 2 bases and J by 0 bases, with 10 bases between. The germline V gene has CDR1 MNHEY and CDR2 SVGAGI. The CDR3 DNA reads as TGTGCCAGCAGTTACGGTGGAGGAACTAACTATGGCTACACCTTC. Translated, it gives CASSYGGGTNYGYTF.

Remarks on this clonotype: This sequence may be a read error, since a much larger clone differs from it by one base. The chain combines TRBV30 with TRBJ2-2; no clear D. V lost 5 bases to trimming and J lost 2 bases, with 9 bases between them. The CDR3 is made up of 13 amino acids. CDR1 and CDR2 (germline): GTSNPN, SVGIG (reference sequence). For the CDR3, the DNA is TGTGCCTGGTCCTGGAGCAACACCGGGGAGCTGTTTTTT. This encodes CAWSWSNTGELFF.

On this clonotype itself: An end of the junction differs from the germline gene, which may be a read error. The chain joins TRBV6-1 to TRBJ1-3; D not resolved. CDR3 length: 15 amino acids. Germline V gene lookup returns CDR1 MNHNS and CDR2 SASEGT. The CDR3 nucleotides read TGTGCCATCAGTGACCTGACATGGATAAGAAACACCATATATTTT. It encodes CAISDLTWIRNTIYF.

For the CDR3, the DNA is TGTGCCGGCGGTGAAGAGACGCAGTTACAGCGGGAGGCCCACAATGAGCAGTTCTTC. This gives the protein CAGGEETQLQREAHNEQFF. This chain joins TRBV6-1 and TRBJ2-1, with TRBD2 matching over 9 bases. This CDR3 has 19 residues. Germline CDR1 MNHNS, CDR2 SASEGT. V lost 11 bases, J lost 5 bases, and 25 bases stayed unmatched.